One sample yielded the 29 T cell receptor beta chains listed below, sequenced in a study of T-cell memory formation after mild COVID-19. TCRdb redid the calling of the 5' RACE reads with MiXCR, one entry per CDR3 protein. The profile covers fewer than 250,000 distinct CDR3 sequences, with around 25% appearing a single time and over 9.5% taken by the ten largest. Sequencing used PBMCs or a T cell subset sorted from them (not recorded which). Every receptor here comes from an adult woman who had mild COVID-19 (a few samples of this study predate the infection). Cell type and time point are not known.

The chain employs TRBV5-1 and TRBJ2-1; 9 positions agree with TRBD1. The CDR3 is 17 amino acids. Trimming cost V 0 bases and J 4 bases; bases outside gene matches: 8. Germline V gene data show CDR1 as SGHRS and CDR2 as YFSETQ. CDR3 region: CASSLDPGTGLYNEQFF. The CDR3 coding sequence is TGCGCCAGCAGCTTGGATCCTGGGACAGGGTTATACAATGAGCAGTTCTTC.

The CDR3 coding sequence is TGTGCCAGCAGCGATGAATGGCTAGCGGGGGGTATATCCACAGATACGCAGTATTTT. It specifies CASSDEWLAGGISTDTQYF. This chain uses TRBV7-9 with TRBJ2-3; TRBD2 agrees at 11 bases. Germline V CDR1 and CDR2: SEHNR, FQNEAQ (reference sequence). The CDR3 covers 19 residues. The ends lost 5 bases at V and 2 bases at J; junction bases unmatched: 15.

The chain combines TRBV6-2 or TRBV6-3 with TRBJ2-7; D remains ambiguous. The CDR3 is 16 amino acids. Looked up from germline, CDR1 is MNHEY and CDR2 is SVGEGT. Trimming removed 0 bases at V and 1 base at J, with 13 bases between. CDR3 protein: CASSYSRITGSYEQYF. CDR3 bases: TGTGCCAGCAGTTACTCGAGGATTACGGGTTCCTACGAGCAGTACTTC.

This clonotype was seen once. Here the CDR3 DNA reads TGCGCCAGCAGCTTGTGGGGGACAGGCCAGGGTACTGAAGCTTTCTTT. It codes for CASSLWGTGQGTEAFF. The rearrangement uses TRBV5-1 and TRBJ1-1; 8 positions agree with TRBD1. After removal of 1 base from V and 5 bases from J, the junction contained 10 bases not matched to a gene. This CDR3 is built from 16 residues. Germline-derived CDR1 and CDR2 are SGHRS and YFSETQ.

This clonotype appeared a few times. The chain has TRBV15 and TRBJ2-7, with a tentative D call TRBD2 (5 bases). The CDR3 consists of 14 residues. CDR1 is LNHNV, CDR2 YYDKDF, per germline (reference sequence). Trimming shortened V by 0 bases and J by 2 bases, and 8 bases separated the two germline ends. CDR3 in amino acids: CATSRDRGTYEQYF. The CDR3 DNA reads as TGTGCCACCAGCAGAGATCGAGGGACCTACGAGCAGTACTTC.

The chain combines TRBV9 with TRBJ2-5; 8 bases agree with TRBD2. Unmatched junction bases numbered 7, after V lost 1 base and J lost 2 bases. Germline assignment: CDR1 SGDLS and CDR2 YYNGEE. The CDR3 spans 16 residues. CDR3 coding DNA: TGTGCCAGCAGCGTAAGGGGCGGGGGGCTTCAAGAGACCCAGTACTTC. Translating gives CASSVRGGGLQETQYF.

The chain combines TRBV9 with TRBJ2-7; 8 bases agree with TRBD2. Unmatched junction bases numbered 5, after V lost 3 bases and J lost 6 bases. Germline V gene data show CDR1 as SGDLS and CDR2 as YYNGEE. This CDR3 is 13 amino acids long. CDR3 sequence: CASSGGLASEQYF. As DNA, the CDR3 is TGTGCCAGCAGCGGAGGACTAGCAAGCGAGCAGTACTTC.

This clonotype was observed at least ten times. V usage is TRBV4-2 and J usage is TRBJ2-7; D is ambiguous. Germline CDR1 is LGHNA and CDR2 is YNFKEQ. The CDR3 spans 15 residues. V was clipped by 0 bases and J by 4 bases, with 13 bases between them. CDR3 amino acids: CASSQDLAANYEQYF. Written as DNA, the CDR3 is TGTGCCAGCAGCCAAGATCTGGCGGCAAATTACGAGCAGTACTTC.

This clonotype was seen just once. This rearrangement joins TRBV4-1 to TRBJ2-7, with 7 nucleotides matching TRBD1. CDR1 is MGHRA, CDR2 YSYEKL, per germline. V lost 0 bases to trimming and J lost 0 bases; unmatched junction nucleotides: 5. The CDR3 is 16 amino acids. CDR3 DNA sequence: TGCGCCAGCAGCCAAGATTGGGGACAGAGCTCCTACGAGCAGTACTTC. Encoded protein: CASSQDWGQSSYEQYF.

This chain joins TRBV5-1 and TRBJ2-5; 8 positions agree with TRBD1. Germline V gene lookup returns CDR1 SGHRS and CDR2 YFSETQ. The V gene end was trimmed by 5 bases and the J gene end by 2 bases; junction bases not matched to a gene: 5. CDR3 size: 14 residues. The CDR3 sequence: CASSYQGAQETQYF. DNA for the CDR3: TGCGCCAGCAGTTACCAGGGGGCACAAGAGACCCAGTACTTC.

In this sample, this clonotype turned up a few times. The V call is TRBV12-5, the J call TRBJ2-7, with 7 bases fitting TRBD2. From germline, CDR1 is LGHNT and CDR2 FRNRAP. The CDR3 runs 13 residues. The V segment lost 3 bases and the J segment 2 bases; nucleotides outside the gene matches: 1. This CDR3 is CASGFGGTYEQYF. The CDR3 DNA is TGTGCTAGTGGTTTCGGGGGGACCTACGAGCAGTACTTC.

CDR3 protein: CASSPRGSYGETQYF. In DNA, the CDR3 is TGTGCCAGCAGCCCCAGGGGGTCTTACGGGGAGACCCAGTACTTC. This chain links TRBV3-1 with TRBJ2-5, with TRBD1 matching 7 bases. Per the germline V gene, CDR1 is LGHDT and CDR2 is YNNKEL (reference sequence). The trim removed 4 bases at V and 5 bases at J, leaving 10 bases unmatched. The length of the CDR3 is 15 residues.

There are a few counts of this clonotype. The V call is TRBV7-8, the J call TRBJ2-1; 10 bases fit TRBD1. V dropped 0 bases and J dropped 5; count of bases not matched to a gene: 4. CDR3 length: 16 amino acids. CDR1 is SGHVS and CDR2 is FQNEAQ in the germline V gene. In nucleotides, the CDR3 is TGTGCCAGCAGCTTAGCCGGGACAGGGGTCCACAATGAGCAGTTCTTC. It encodes CASSLAGTGVHNEQFF.

This clonotype was counted many times. The V gene is TRBV12-3 or TRBV12-4, the J gene TRBJ2-1; D might be TRBD1 (6 bases). Trimming left V 5 bases short and J 0 bases short, with 14 bases between. This CDR3 has 16 residues. The CDR3 spells CASSPRTVSSYNEQFF. CDR3 DNA sequence: TGTGCCAGCAGTCCCCGGACAGTATCCTCCTACAATGAGCAGTTCTTC.

This chain uses TRBV9 with TRBJ2-1; 7 positions match TRBD2. With V trimmed by 2 bases and J by 5 bases, 10 bases remained unmatched. The CDR3 has 16 residues. CDR1 and CDR2 from the germline V gene are SGDLS and YYNGEE. This chain's CDR3 is CASSVFGRAKDNEQFF. CDR3 nucleotides: TGTGCCAGCAGCGTTTTTGGGAGGGCCAAGGACAATGAGCAGTTCTTC.

The sample holds a few counts of this clonotype. The rearrangement uses TRBV12-3 or TRBV12-4 and TRBJ2-7, with D possibly TRBD2 on 5 matching bases. V lost 3 bases and J lost 2, with 8 bases in between. This CDR3 region has 13 residues. The CDR3 region is CASSFKGAYEQYF. CDR3 in DNA: TGTGCCAGCAGTTTTAAGGGAGCCTACGAGCAGTACTTC.

The V call is TRBV11-2, the J call TRBJ1-2, with 9 bases matching TRBD1. Germline CDR1 is SGHAT and CDR2 is FQNNGV. V was clipped by 5 bases and J by 6 bases; unmatched bases: 4. This CDR3 contains 13 residues. CDR3 sequence: CASSADRGDGYTF. In DNA form, the CDR3 reads TGTGCCAGCAGCGCGGACAGGGGCGATGGCTACACCTTC.

This clonotype turned up a few times. This rearrangement joins TRBV12-3 or TRBV12-4 to TRBJ2-3, with 8 bases that match TRBD2. With V trimmed by 3 bases and J by 2 bases, 16 bases remained unmatched. This CDR3 contains 19 residues. CDR3 in amino acids: CASSFGPRALAGHTDTQYF. The CDR3 coding sequence is TGTGCCAGCAGTTTTGGACCAAGGGCGCTAGCGGGCCACACAGATACGCAGTATTTT.

V and J are TRBV7-2 and TRBJ2-7; possibly TRBD1 for D (5 bases). This CDR3 spans 19 amino acids. Germline CDR1 reads SGHTA; CDR2 reads FQGNSA. The V gene lost 1 base and the J gene lost 3 bases, with 25 bases spanning the gap. The CDR3 region has the DNA TGTGCCAGCAGCTTAGTGGCAGGGTTCTCTCCAACCACTAACTACGAGCAGTACTTC. Its translation is CASSLVAGFSPTTNYEQYF.

This clonotype was counted ten times or more. V and J are TRBV20-1 and TRBJ2-7, with D perhaps given as TRBD1 or TRBD2 (5 bases each). The CDR3 covers 13 residues. CDR1 DFQATT and CDR2 SNEGSKA come from the germline V gene (reference sequence). V lost 4 bases to trimming and J lost 3 bases, with 13 bases between them. The chain's CDR3 is CSATGRNHYEQYF. The CDR3, as DNA: TGCAGTGCTACGGGACGCAACCACTACGAGCAGTACTTC.

This clonotype showed up just a few times. The chain combines TRBV11-2 with TRBJ2-3, with D perhaps matching TRBD1 (5 bases). Trimming removed 4 bases at V and 5 bases at J, with 13 bases between. Germline V gene data show CDR1 as SGHAT and CDR2 as FQNNGV. This CDR3 comprises 14 residues. CDR3 protein: CASSSIPGKDTQYF. The CDR3, as DNA: TGTGCCAGCAGCTCAATCCCAGGGAAAGATACGCAGTATTTT. Full variable domain (missing parts from reference TRBV11-2 and TRBJ2-3): EAGVAQSPRYKIIEKRQSVAFWCNPISGHATLYWYQQILGQGPKLLIQFQNNGVVDDSQLPKDRFSAERLKGVDSTLKIQPAKLEDSAVYLCASSSIPGKDTQYFGPGTRLTVL.

The chain has TRBV4-1 and TRBJ2-5, with D hard to call. The length of the CDR3 is 17 residues. V gave up 3 bases and J gave up 4 bases, with 21 bases separating them. Germline CDR1 and CDR2: MGHRA and YSYEKL. CDR3 DNA: TGCGCCAGCAGCCAGCGGACCTACGTAATGCCGAGAGAGACCCAGTACTTC. Translating gives CASSQRTYVMPRETQYF.

About this clonotype itself: Compared with germline, one end of the junction differs, possibly owing to a read error. This sequence joins TRBV6-1 and TRBJ1-2; D not resolved. Germline CDR1 and CDR2: MNHNS and SASEGT. This CDR3 is built from 8 residues. DNA of the CDR3: TGTGCCAGCAGTAGTAGCCTCTTC. Translated: CASSSSLF.

This clonotype has only a few counts. This chain uses TRBV2 with TRBJ2-1; D tentatively fits TRBD1 or TRBD2 (5 bases each). Germline lookup yields CDR1 SNHLY and CDR2 FYNNEI. This CDR3 is 15 amino acids long. V was cut by 6 bases and J by 2 bases, with 14 bases left in between. The CDR3 nucleotides are TGTGCCAGCAGCCGAGGGACGGGACCCTACAATGAGCAGTTCTTC. Translated: CASSRGTGPYNEQFF.

J is TRBJ2-2 and V is TRBV19; D gene ambiguous. CDR1 LNHDA and CDR2 SQIVND come from the germline V gene (reference sequence). The V gene lost 6 bases and the J gene lost 2 bases, with 7 bases spanning the gap. This CDR3 spans 13 amino acids. The CDR3: CASRTTNTGELFF. Written as DNA, the CDR3 is TGTGCCAGTAGAACCACCAACACCGGGGAGCTGTTTTTT. Complete variable domain (other parts from reference TRBV19 and TRBJ2-2): DGGITQSPKYLFRKEGQNVTLSCEQNLNHDAMYWYRQDPGQGLRLIYYSQIVNDFQKGDIAEGYSVSREKKESFPLTVTSAQKNPTAFYLCASRTTNTGELFFGEGSRLTVL.

This clonotype was picked up a small number of times. The gene calls are TRBV24-1 and TRBJ2-3, with 8 bases aligning to TRBD2. CDR1 is KGHDR, CDR2 SFDVKD, per germline. This CDR3 spans 18 amino acids. With 5 bases clipped from V and 3 bases from J, the junction kept 15 bases outside the gene matches. The CDR3 sequence: CATSGRATPGLETDTQYF. In DNA form, the CDR3 reads TGTGCCACCAGTGGTCGAGCCACGCCGGGACTAGAGACAGATACGCAGTATTTT.

This clonotype was counted only a few times. The chain recombines TRBV19 with TRBJ2-7, with D unresolved. The CDR3 runs 14 residues. Germline V gene data show CDR1 as LNHDA and CDR2 as SQIVND (reference sequence). Between the trimmed V and J ends, which lost 1 base and 2 bases, there was a span of 9 bases. The CDR3 DNA reads as TGTGCCAGTAGTATAGGGTATGGAACCTACGAGCAGTACTTC. Translation: CASSIGYGTYEQYF.

V gene TRBV20-1 combines with J gene TRBJ1-5; D gene ambiguous. Germline V gives CDR1 DFQATT, CDR2 SNEGSKA (reference sequence). The CDR3 has 15 residues. With 5 bases removed from V and 2 bases from J, the gap between germline ends came to 16 bases. CDR3 region: CSAEARMSRNQPQHF. The CDR3 DNA reads as TGCAGTGCTGAGGCCAGGATGAGTCGCAATCAGCCCCAGCATTTT.

This chain joins TRBV16 and TRBJ1-2; D remains ambiguous. There are 13 residues in the CDR3. V was clipped by 3 bases and J by 7 bases, with 12 bases between them. CDR1 and CDR2 from the germline V gene are KGHSY and FQNENV. The CDR3 loop reads CASSHGSYSGYTF. The CDR3 nucleotides read TGTGCCAGCAGCCACGGCTCTTATAGTGGCTACACCTTC.